The 30 T cell receptor beta chains below all came from one sample that was sequenced in a study of Ad26.COV2.S vaccination and SARS-CoV-2 variants. Indicated treatment: about 20 received Ad26.COV2.S at low or high dose, single or two shots; about five received placebo; per-sample allocation not given. All samples were drawn on day 63, counting from the first vaccine or placebo injection. Clones were read by immunoSEQ multiplex PCR, and TCRdb kept only the in-frame ones, dropping some. The sample yields roughly 330,000 clones, roughly nine tenths seen once. The sequencing used peripheral blood, collected in a trial of Ad26.COV2.S vaccine versus placebo. The receptors originated from a person between 18 and 59 years old who received the Ad26.COV2.S COVID-19 vaccine or a placebo.

V usage is TRBV24-1 and J usage is TRBJ2-3; D uncertain. From germline, CDR1 is KGHDR and CDR2 SFDVKD. The CDR3 runs 14 residues. V lost 5 bases to trimming and J lost 2 bases, with 10 bases between them. The CDR3 region has the DNA TGTGCCACCAGTGGCGAGCGAGCCACAGATACGCAGTATTTT. It is translated as CATSGERATDTQYF.

CDR3 in DNA: TGCGCCAGCAGCCTTGGGGCGGGAGATGATGAGCAGTTCTTC. Its protein product is CASSLGAGDDEQFF. The rearrangement joins TRBV4-3 to TRBJ2-1; 7 nucleotides align to TRBD2. The trim removed 4 bases at V and 8 bases at J, leaving 8 bases unmatched. The CDR3 covers 14 residues. The germline CDR1 and CDR2 sequences are LGHNA and YSLEER.

The chain employs TRBV4-3 and TRBJ2-2; TRBD1 might be the D (6 bases). Per the germline V gene, CDR1 is LGHNA and CDR2 is YSLEER. The CDR3 is 13 residues long. The V gene lost 4 bases and the J gene lost 4 bases, with 7 bases spanning the gap. The CDR3 DNA is TGCGCCAGCAGCCCGGACAGCACCGGGGAGCTGTTTTTT. Translated: CASSPDSTGELFF.

The rearrangement uses TRBV9 and TRBJ2-1, with TRBD2 identical over 10 bases. This CDR3 has 16 residues. Germline V gives CDR1 SGDLS, CDR2 YYNGEE. V trimming: 4 bases; J trimming: 4 bases; junction bases outside the gene matches: 8. The CDR3 DNA sequence: TGTGCCAGCAGCCCCCGGGGACTAGCGCTGTACAATGAGCAGTTCTTC. It yields the protein CASSPRGLALYNEQFF.

V usage is TRBV7-9 and J usage is TRBJ2-1, with TRBD2 identical over 8 bases. The CDR3 extends over 15 amino acids. Germline CDR1 reads SEHNR; CDR2 reads FQNEAQ (reference sequence). The V gene end was trimmed by 1 base and the J gene end by 7 bases; junction bases not matched to a gene: 6. Here the CDR3 DNA reads TGTGCCAGCAGCTTAGGAGCGGGGGCGGGGAATGAGCAGTTCTTC. It encodes CASSLGAGAGNEQFF.

The chain recombines TRBV27 with TRBJ1-1; D remains ambiguous. Germline V gene data show CDR1 as MNHEY and CDR2 as SMNVEV (reference sequence). Trimming left V 5 bases short and J 4 bases short, with 11 bases between. The CDR3 is 13 amino acids. CDR3 amino acids: CASSKVGGTEAFF. The CDR3, as DNA: TGTGCCAGCAGTAAGGTCGGAGGCACTGAAGCTTTCTTT.

This clone was seen just once. The J gene is TRBJ1-1, the V gene TRBV9; D is perhaps TRBD1 (6 bases). V shed 3 bases and J shed 3 bases, with 9 bases lying between them. The CDR3 extends over 13 amino acids. Germline loops: CDR1 SGDLS, CDR2 YYNGEE. The CDR3 coding sequence is TGTGCCAGCAGCGCAGGGGACGACACTGAAGCTTTCTTT. Its protein is CASSAGDDTEAFF.

This clone appeared once. This rearrangement joins TRBV9 to TRBJ2-7; D is uncertain. Germline CDR1 reads SGDLS; CDR2 reads YYNGEE. V was pared by 0 bases and J by 0 bases, with 7 bases between. This CDR3 has 14 residues. The CDR3 DNA is TGTGCCAGCAGCGTAGAACTCCTCTCCTACGAGCAGTACTTC. Translation: CASSVELLSYEQYF.

A few counts support this clone. The rearrangement joins TRBV27 to TRBJ1-6; D is possibly TRBD1 (5 bases). Trimming stripped 2 bases from V and 10 bases from J, with 15 bases between. Germline V lookup: CDR1 MNHEY, CDR2 SMNVEV (reference sequence). The CDR3 extends over 15 amino acids. CDR3 bases: TGTGCCAGCAGTTTAATTGCAGGGTCGGGATCACCCCTCCACTTT. Its protein product is CASSLIAGSGSPLHF.

The V and J genes are TRBV19 and TRBJ1-1; perhaps TRBD1 as D (6 bases). Trimming took 6 bases from V and 2 from J, leaving 16 bases between them. The CDR3 has 15 amino acids. The V gene's germline CDR1 is LNHDA and CDR2 SQIVND (reference sequence). CDR3 sequence (DNA): TGTGCCAGTAGAGGGGGGGCGCCAATAAACACTGAAGCTTTCTTT. Translation: CASRGGAPINTEAFF. The full variable domain, rest sourced from reference TRBV19 and TRBJ1-1, is DGGITQSPKYLFRKEGQNVTLSCEQNLNHDAMYWYRQDPGQGLRLIYYSQIVNDFQKGDIAEGYSVSREKKESFPLTVTSAQKNPTAFYLCASRGGAPINTEAFFGQGTRLTVV.

This clone was found a few times. The V gene is TRBV4-1, the J gene TRBJ1-2; D gene unclear. This CDR3 contains 13 residues. Per germline, CDR1 MGHRA and CDR2 YSYEKL. Trimming left V 2 bases short and J 8 bases short, with 12 bases between. The CDR3 DNA reads as TGCGCCAGCAGCCAAACGAGGGTAGACGGCTACACCTTC. Protein product: CASSQTRVDGYTF.

The CDR3 DNA reads as TGTGCCAGCACCGGCCCTGGGGGTTATCAGCCCCAGCATTTT. Translation gives CASTGPGGYQPQHF. The chain has TRBV2 and TRBJ1-5, with D perhaps TRBD1 (5 bases). The CDR3 extends over 14 amino acids. The germline V and J ends were trimmed by 7 bases and 5 bases, with 15 bases remaining between them. Germline-derived CDR1 and CDR2 are SNHLY and FYNNEI. Based on the CDR3 plus reference TRBV2 and TRBJ1-5, the full variable domain is EPEVTQTPSHQVTQMGQEVILRCVPISNHLYFYWYRQILGQKVEFLVSFYNNEISEKSEIFDDQFSVERPDGSNFTLKIRSTKLEDSAMYFCASTGPGGYQPQHFGDGTRLSIL.

The chain recombines TRBV15 with TRBJ2-5, with D possibly being TRBD2 (5 bases). V lost 10 bases and J lost 4, with 19 bases in between. CDR3 length: 14 residues. From germline, CDR1 is LNHNV and CDR2 YYDKDF (reference sequence). Written as DNA, the CDR3 is TGTGCCAGCTCCCGGGATAGGGCGGTAGAGACCCAGTACTTC. Translation gives CASSRDRAVETQYF.

This rearrangement joins TRBV7-6 to TRBJ2-3; D perhaps matches TRBD2 (5 bases). V shed 5 bases and J shed 0 bases, with 18 bases lying between them. In germline, CDR1 is SGHVS, CDR2 FNYEAQ. CDR3 length equals 17 residues. In DNA, the CDR3 is TGTGCCAGCAGCGATGAGGTAGCGAGCCTTAGCACAGATACGCAGTATTTT. This codes for CASSDEVASLSTDTQYF.

This clone came up a few times. The rearrangement joins TRBV7-9 to TRBJ2-2, with TRBD1 identical over 12 bases. The CDR3 totals 18 residues. V lost 2 bases to trimming and J lost 4 bases; unmatched junction nucleotides: 8. Germline V CDR1 and CDR2: SEHNR, FQNEAQ (reference sequence). The CDR3 region is CASSLTRDRGRGTGELFF. The CDR3 region has the DNA TGTGCCAGCAGCTTAACCCGGGACAGGGGGCGAGGCACCGGGGAGCTGTTTTTT.

J is TRBJ2-2 and V is TRBV4-3; D uncertain. CDR1 is LGHNA, CDR2 YSLEER, per germline. This CDR3 contains 16 residues. Trimming took off 0 bases at V and 2 bases at J, with 10 bases between the two ends. The CDR3 spells CASSQDFRVNTGELFF. As DNA, the CDR3 is TGCGCCAGCAGCCAAGATTTCAGAGTAAACACCGGGGAGCTGTTTTTT.

The gene calls are TRBV7-2 and TRBJ1-1; TRBD1 is a possible D gene (5 bases). Deletions cut 3 bases from V and 3 bases from J, with 11 bases between. Germline CDR1 reads SGHTA; CDR2 reads FQGNSA. The CDR3 length is 14 residues. The CDR3 here is CASSLRGRDTEAFF. The CDR3 bases are TGTGCCAGCAGCTTGAGGGGTAGGGACACTGAAGCTTTCTTT. The full variable domain, in which reference TRBV7-2 and TRBJ1-1 provide the parts outside the CDR3, is GAGVSQSPSNKVTEKGKDVELRCDPISGHTALYWYRQSLGQGLEFLIYFQGNSAPDKSGLPSDRFSAERTGGSVSTLTIQRTQQEDSAVYLCASSLRGRDTEAFFGQGTRLTVV.

The V gene is TRBV25-1, the J gene TRBJ2-1; a possible D gene is TRBD1 (7 bases). The V and J ends lost 3 bases and 4 bases respectively, with 13 bases between them. Looked up from germline, CDR1 is MGHDK and CDR2 is SYGVNS. The CDR3 loop spans 15 amino acids. The CDR3 spells CASSDPAGQYNEQFF. The CDR3 DNA sequence: TGTGCCAGCAGTGACCCCGCGGGACAGTACAATGAGCAGTTCTTC.

The chain joins TRBV28 to TRBJ1-5; D may be TRBD1 (6 bases). Germline V gene lookup returns CDR1 MDHEN and CDR2 SYDVKM. The CDR3 sequence is 15 residues long. V lost 3 bases and J lost 5, with 14 bases in between. CDR3 sequence reads: CASSFDGGADQPQHF. Here the CDR3 DNA reads TGTGCCAGCAGTTTCGACGGGGGGGCCGATCAGCCCCAGCATTTT.

The chain couples TRBV18 to TRBJ1-1; the D gene is possibly TRBD1 (6 bases). The V end lost 3 bases, the J end lost 5 bases, and 13 bases lay between the germline ends. Germline V CDR1 and CDR2: KGHSH, LQKENI. The CDR3 contains 14 residues. CDR3 DNA: TGTGCCAGCTCACCGACGGGGAGGGGGACTGAAGCTTTCTTT. It codes for CASSPTGRGTEAFF.

The gene calls are TRBV11-3 and TRBJ2-1; either TRBD1 or TRBD2 may fit D (5 bases each). Per the germline V gene, CDR1 is SGHNT and CDR2 is YENEEA. The V gene lost 2 bases and the J gene lost 0 bases, with 8 bases spanning the gap. The CDR3 runs to 15 residues. The CDR3 reads CASSLWGSSYNEQFF. For the CDR3, the DNA is TGTGCCAGCAGCTTATGGGGGAGCTCCTACAATGAGCAGTTCTTC.

The chain joins TRBV7-8 to TRBJ1-1; TRBD1 might be the D (5 bases). The CDR3 is made up of 15 amino acids. The germline V gene encodes CDR1 SGHVS and CDR2 FQNEAQ. Trimming took off 5 bases at V and 4 bases at J, with 17 bases between the two ends. The CDR3 bases are TGTGCCAGCAGCCGGTACGAAAGGGGAGGCACTGAAGCTTTCTTT. It is translated as CASSRYERGGTEAFF.

This clone was counted only a few times. The chain uses TRBV4-3 and TRBJ2-4; perhaps TRBD2 as D (6 bases). Germline V gene sequence: CDR1 LGHNA, CDR2 YSLEER. The CDR3 totals 16 residues. V dropped 0 bases and J dropped 4 bases, with 13 bases sitting between them. The CDR3 loop reads CASSQDLRDSKNIQYF. The CDR3, as DNA: TGCGCCAGCAGCCAAGATTTGAGGGACTCGAAAAACATTCAGTACTTC.

V and J are TRBV28 and TRBJ1-2, with D maybe TRBD1 (5 bases). Trimming took off 7 bases at V and 5 bases at J, with 11 bases between the two ends. Germline V gives CDR1 MDHEN, CDR2 SYDVKM. The CDR3 consists of 12 residues. The CDR3 coding sequence is TGTGCCAGCACCCGGGGGGGTTATGGCTACACCTTC. It specifies CASTRGGYGYTF.

The V gene is TRBV5-6, the J gene TRBJ1-1, with TRBD1 matching 7 bases. V gave up 1 base and J gave up 9 bases; unmatched junction bases: 15. This CDR3 spans 16 amino acids. Germline CDR1 SGHDT, CDR2 YYEEEE. The CDR3 sequence: CASSLRGGSGVEKAFF. In DNA form, the CDR3 reads TGTGCCAGCAGCTTGAGAGGGGGCTCGGGGGTCGAGAAAGCTTTCTTT.

The CDR3 protein is CASEGGAQGDTQYF. CDR3 sequence (DNA): TGTGCCAGCGAGGGGGGGGCACAGGGGGATACGCAGTATTTT. The J gene is TRBJ2-3, the V gene TRBV25-1, with D possibly being TRBD1 or TRBD2 (7 bases each). Between the trimmed V and J ends, which lost 8 bases and 6 bases, there was a span of 18 bases. The CDR3 sequence is 14 residues long. Germline CDR1 is MGHDK and CDR2 is SYGVNS.

CDR3 DNA sequence: TGTGCCAGCAGCTTAGCCGCTAGCGGGGGGGCTGAGGAGACCCAGTACTTC. The encoded protein is CASSLAASGGAEETQYF. This rearrangement joins TRBV7-2 to TRBJ2-5; 12 bases align to TRBD2. CDR1 and CDR2 from the germline V gene are SGHTA and FQGNSA. The J segment lost 5 bases and the V segment lost 0 bases, leaving 7 bases of the junction unmatched. The CDR3 has 17 amino acids.

The chain links TRBV5-6 to TRBJ2-3; the match to TRBD2 covers 13 bases. Germline CDR1 and CDR2: SGHDT and YYEEEE. There are 16 residues in the CDR3. After removal of 4 bases from V and 2 bases from J, the junction contained 4 bases not matched to a gene. The CDR3 here is CASSRGLAGHTDTQYF. CDR3 coding DNA: TGTGCCAGCAGCCGGGGACTAGCGGGACACACAGATACGCAGTATTTT.

The J gene is TRBJ2-7, the V gene TRBV6-1, with D possibly being TRBD1 (6 bases). Germline V CDR1 and CDR2: MNHNS, SASEGT. This CDR3 has 14 residues. V lost 3 bases, J lost 3 bases, and 12 bases lay in between. The CDR3 sequence: CASSDHRGNYEQYF. The CDR3 DNA reads TGTGCCAGCAGTGACCATAGGGGGAACTACGAGCAGTACTTC.

The V gene is TRBV15, the J gene TRBJ1-4; D remains ambiguous. Germline V CDR1 and CDR2: LNHNV, YYDKDF (reference sequence). The germline V and J ends were trimmed by 0 bases and 5 bases, with 10 bases remaining between them. The CDR3 consists of 15 residues. The CDR3 bases are TGTGCCACCAGCAGAGAAAACGGGCACAATGAAAAACTGTTTTTT. Its protein is CATSRENGHNEKLFF.